This TCR beta chain comes out of a study of regulatory T cells in long-lasting Graves disease. Findings and limits, study-wide: Samples came from peripheral blood alone, without thyroid tissue.

This sample's time point: persistent/refractory GD, antithyroid drugs over 5 years with positive TRAb. Following extraction of RNA from PBMCs, that RNA was used to make the TCR library. Concerning this clonotype itself: As yet, its antigen is unknown.

According to the study, TCR beta libraries were built with iRepertoire HTBI primers and CDR3-region Arm-PCR. TCRdb re-called the multiplex PCR reads through MiXCR, storing one row per CDR3 protein. The sample lists over 650,000 distinct CDR3 sequences, around 30% occurring once. V gave up 1 base and J gave up 4 bases, with 13 bases separating them. The CDR3 length is 15 residues. The germline gives CDR1 PRHDT, CDR2 FYEKMQ (reference sequence). This rearrangement joins TRBV13 to TRBJ1-1, with D perhaps matching TRBD1 (5 bases). This clonotype originated in a female donor with Graves disease. Sequenced material: peripheral blood mononuclear cells (PBMCs), taken when the disease was refractory, from a patient treated with antithyroid drugs. Written as DNA, the CDR3 is TGTGCCAGCAGCTTAGAAAGGGGCCACTTCACTGAAGCTTTCTTT. This codes for CASSLERGHFTEAFF.